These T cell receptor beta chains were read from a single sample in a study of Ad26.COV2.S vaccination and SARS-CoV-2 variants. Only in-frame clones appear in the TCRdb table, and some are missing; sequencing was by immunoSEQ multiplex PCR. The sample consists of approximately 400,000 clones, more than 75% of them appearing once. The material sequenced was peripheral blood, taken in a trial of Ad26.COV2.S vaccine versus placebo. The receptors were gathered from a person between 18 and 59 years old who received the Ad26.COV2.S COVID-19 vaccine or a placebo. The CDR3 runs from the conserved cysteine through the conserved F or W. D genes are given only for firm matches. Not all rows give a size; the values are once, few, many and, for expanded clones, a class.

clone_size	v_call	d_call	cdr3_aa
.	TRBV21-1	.	CASSKDRGNYGYTF
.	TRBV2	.	CASSDFFGGQRVSEAFF
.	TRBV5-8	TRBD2	CASSLAQTSGGAYEQFF
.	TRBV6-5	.	CASSYSDRGDYEQFF
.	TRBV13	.	CASSFPLLPGQGYEQYF
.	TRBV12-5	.	CASGWDPSEQYF
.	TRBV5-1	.	CASSPGTVNTEAFF
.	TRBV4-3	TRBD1	CASSQGGDRGFNEQYF
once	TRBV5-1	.	CASSLESGTTDTQYF
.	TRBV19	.	CASTDGGHGPYEQYF
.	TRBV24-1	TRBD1	CATSGTRRQGGSYEQYF
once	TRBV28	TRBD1	CASSPGTAYQPQHF
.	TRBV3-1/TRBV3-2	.	CASSLPRNSGANVLTF
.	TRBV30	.	CAWSEQDIYGYTF
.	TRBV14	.	CASSQAASYNEQFF
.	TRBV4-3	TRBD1	CASSQGVSGGAGYLNQPQHF
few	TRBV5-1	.	CASSVLGGQGEKLFF
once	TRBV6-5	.	CASMRSPGELFF
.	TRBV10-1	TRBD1	CASRKGDRVTDTQYF
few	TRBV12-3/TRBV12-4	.	CASSFLGGTEAFF
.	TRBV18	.	CASSPRIQETQYF
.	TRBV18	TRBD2	CASSPRPSGGRPGELFF
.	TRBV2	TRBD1	CASSDYRGTEAFF
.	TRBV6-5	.	CATSEADYNEQFF
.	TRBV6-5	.	CASKAGTGGYTF
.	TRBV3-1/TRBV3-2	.	CASSQGPGGTLAAFF
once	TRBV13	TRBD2	CASSTQGTSASYEQYF
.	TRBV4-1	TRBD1	CASSLYIGQGAETQYF
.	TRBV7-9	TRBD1	CASSPDRGRNEQFF
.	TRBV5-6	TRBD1	CASSQLGQGTDTQYF
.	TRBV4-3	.	CASSQDSANGGKDTQYF
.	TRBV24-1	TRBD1	CATSDMGQGGINGELFF
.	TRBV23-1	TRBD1	CASRGQSNQPQHF
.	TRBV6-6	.	CASNRRGGNEQFF